This TCR beta chain was identified during a study of OX40 agonist ivuxolimab in advanced cancers. Overall study context: Hepatocellular carcinoma, melanoma, renal cell or head and neck cancer occurred in dose-escalation patients. Study-level results: Both blood CD4+ and CD8+ T cells showed clonal growth by week 6 at 0.1 to 3.0 mg/kg.

Trimming pared 4 bases from V and 3 bases from J, leaving 9 bases between. Germline V lookup: CDR1 SNHLY, CDR2 FYNNEI. The CDR3 spans 14 residues. To note about this clone: What it recognizes is unknown.

Sequenced by immunoSEQ multiplex PCR; TCRdb stores in-frame clones only, minus some. Among approximately 82,000 clones listed, roughly 90% were seen once. Sequencing used CD4+ or CD8+ T cells sorted from blood, obtained in a trial of the OX40 agonist ivuxolimab. The rearrangement joins TRBV2 to TRBJ2-2; tentatively, D is TRBD2 (6 bases). The sequence was collected from an adult with an advanced solid tumor such as melanoma, head and neck, liver or kidney cancer. The CDR3 loop reads CASSGKRDTGELFF. As DNA, the CDR3 is TGTGCCAGCAGTGGTAAGCGGGACACCGGGGAGCTGTTTTTT.